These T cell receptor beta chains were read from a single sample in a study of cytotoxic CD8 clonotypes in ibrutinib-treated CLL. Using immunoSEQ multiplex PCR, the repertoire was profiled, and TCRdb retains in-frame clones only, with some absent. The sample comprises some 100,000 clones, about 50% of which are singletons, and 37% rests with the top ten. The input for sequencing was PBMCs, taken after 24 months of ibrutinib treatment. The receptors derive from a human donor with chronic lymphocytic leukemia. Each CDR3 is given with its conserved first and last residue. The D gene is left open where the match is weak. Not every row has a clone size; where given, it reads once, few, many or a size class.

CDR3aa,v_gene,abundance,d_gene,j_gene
CASSETGQAFF,TRBV2,.,.,TRBJ1-1
CASIGQGNYGYTF,TRBV7-9,.,TRBD1,TRBJ1-2
CAWSTGQGEGTEAFF,TRBV30,once,TRBD1,TRBJ1-1
CASRGQSNEKLFF,TRBV11-2,.,TRBD1,TRBJ1-4
CASSAFREQYF,TRBV6-6,.,.,TRBJ2-7
CASNWDLDTETQYF,TRBV6-1,.,.,TRBJ2-5
CASSVGSSPYEQYF,TRBV9,.,.,TRBJ2-7
CASSRGDRGDTGELFF,TRBV11-3,.,TRBD1,TRBJ2-2
CASSLDRALYGYTF,TRBV5-5,.,TRBD1,TRBJ1-2
CSVPGGIWGEQYF,TRBV29-1,once,.,TRBJ2-7
CASGQGFGEQYF,TRBV25-1,.,TRBD1,TRBJ2-7
CAWSVAASGYYYEQYF,TRBV30,.,TRBD2,TRBJ2-7
CASSFSTDTQYF,TRBV6-6,few,.,TRBJ2-3
CASSEGEFYEQYF,TRBV2,few,.,TRBJ2-7
CASSPSPVADTQYF,TRBV9,.,.,TRBJ2-3
CKKTGNTEAFF,TRBV20-1,.,.,TRBJ1-1
CASSPHTDTQYF,TRBV9,.,.,TRBJ2-3
CSVVVSDTGGYTF,TRBV29-1,.,.,TRBJ1-2
CASSQVRASGDMQETQYF,TRBV4-1,.,TRBD2,TRBJ2-5
CASSHLNRGGTDTQYF,TRBV4-1,.,.,TRBJ2-3
CASSFQTNTEAFF,TRBV7-8,.,.,TRBJ1-1
CASSAGSGAYEQYF,TRBV6-4,.,.,TRBJ2-7
CASSFPGGTRETQYF,TRBV5-1,.,.,TRBJ2-5
CASSLAGPSYEQYF,TRBV7-2,.,.,TRBJ2-7
CASSPGSYEQYF,TRBV2,.,.,TRBJ2-7
CASSPDSGGAEGYTF,TRBV6-6,.,.,TRBJ1-2
CASNGLTHNSPLHF,TRBV7-2,.,.,TRBJ1-6
CASSYSDRGTEAFF,TRBV6-6,.,TRBD1,TRBJ1-1
CASSVPPGQAENGELFF,TRBV9,.,TRBD1,TRBJ2-2
CASSLLKGSYEQYF,TRBV7-2,.,.,TRBJ2-7
CASSLRTGDYYGYTF,TRBV7-8,few,TRBD1,TRBJ1-2
CASSLAPGQPQHF,TRBV11-3,.,.,TRBJ1-5
CASSSGRGREQYF,TRBV28,few,.,TRBJ2-7
CASSITPGEAFF,TRBV19,.,.,TRBJ1-1
CASSLTSGIRETQYF,TRBV7-2,.,TRBD2,TRBJ2-5
CASSKGLGGSYEQYF,TRBV5-1,.,.,TRBJ2-7
CASSVGKSNSGANVLTF,TRBV9,.,.,TRBJ2-6
CASSVVGGRQETQYF,TRBV9,many,.,TRBJ2-5
CASGTYEQYF,TRBV2,many,.,TRBJ2-7
CASTSTGYNQPQHF,TRBV5-6,.,TRBD1,TRBJ1-5
CASNKKQGYYGYTF,TRBV19,.,.,TRBJ1-2
CASSPSTRTDTQYF,TRBV18,.,.,TRBJ2-3